This entry describes one T cell receptor (beta chain). In germline, CDR1 is GTSNPN, CDR2 SVGIG (reference sequence). Trimming removed 5 bases from V and 5 bases from J; junction bases left unmatched: 7. The CDR3 contains 13 residues. This entry is derived from a study of cytomegalovirus exposure and HLA in healthy donors. 60 Vbeta and 13 Jbeta primers were used in PCR. Assay used: immunoSEQ multiplex PCR; TCRdb lists only in-frame clones, some missing. The table records 30,000 to 40,000 clones, almost 70% of them present only once. The sequence derives from a man in his forties in good health and CMV-seronegative. The chain joins TRBV30 to TRBJ1-1, with 8 bases aligning to TRBD1. Input material: PBMCs. This CDR3 is CAWGQGFATEAFF. For the CDR3, the DNA is TGTGCCTGGGGACAGGGCTTCGCGACTGAAGCTTTCTTT.